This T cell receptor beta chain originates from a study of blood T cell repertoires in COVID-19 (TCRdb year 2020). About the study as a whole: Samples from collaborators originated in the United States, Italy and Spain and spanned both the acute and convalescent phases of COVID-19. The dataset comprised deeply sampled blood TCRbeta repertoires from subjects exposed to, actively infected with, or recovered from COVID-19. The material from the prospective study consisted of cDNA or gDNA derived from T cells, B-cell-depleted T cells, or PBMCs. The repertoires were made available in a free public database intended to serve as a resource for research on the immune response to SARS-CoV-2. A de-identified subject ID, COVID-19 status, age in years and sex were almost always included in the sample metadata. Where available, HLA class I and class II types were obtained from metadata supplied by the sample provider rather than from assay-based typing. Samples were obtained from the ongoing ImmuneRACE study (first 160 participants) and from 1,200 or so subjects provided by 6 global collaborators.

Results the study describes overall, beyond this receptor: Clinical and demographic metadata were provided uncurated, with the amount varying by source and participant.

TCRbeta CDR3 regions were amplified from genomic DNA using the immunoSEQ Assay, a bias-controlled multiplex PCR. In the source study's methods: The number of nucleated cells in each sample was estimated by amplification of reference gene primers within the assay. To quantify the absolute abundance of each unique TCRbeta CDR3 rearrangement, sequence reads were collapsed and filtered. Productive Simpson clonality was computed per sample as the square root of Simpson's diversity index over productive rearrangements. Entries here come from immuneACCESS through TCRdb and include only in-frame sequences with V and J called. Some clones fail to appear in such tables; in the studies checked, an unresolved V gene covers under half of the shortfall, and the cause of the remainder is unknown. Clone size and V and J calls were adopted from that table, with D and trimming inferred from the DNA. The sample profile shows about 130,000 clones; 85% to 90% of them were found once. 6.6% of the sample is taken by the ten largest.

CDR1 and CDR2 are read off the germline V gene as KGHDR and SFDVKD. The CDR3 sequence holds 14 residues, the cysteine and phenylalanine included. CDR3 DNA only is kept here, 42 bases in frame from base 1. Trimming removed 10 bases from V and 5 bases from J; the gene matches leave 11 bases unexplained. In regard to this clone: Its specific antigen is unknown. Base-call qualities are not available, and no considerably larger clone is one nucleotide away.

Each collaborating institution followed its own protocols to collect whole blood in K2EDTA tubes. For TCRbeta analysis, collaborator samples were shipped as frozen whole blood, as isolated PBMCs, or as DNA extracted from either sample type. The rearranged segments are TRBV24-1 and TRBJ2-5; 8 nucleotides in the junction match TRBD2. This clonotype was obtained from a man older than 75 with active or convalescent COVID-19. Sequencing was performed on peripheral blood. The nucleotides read TGTGCCACATCCCCCGGGGGGGGGCTGGAGACCCAGTACTTC. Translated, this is CATSPGGGLETQYF.